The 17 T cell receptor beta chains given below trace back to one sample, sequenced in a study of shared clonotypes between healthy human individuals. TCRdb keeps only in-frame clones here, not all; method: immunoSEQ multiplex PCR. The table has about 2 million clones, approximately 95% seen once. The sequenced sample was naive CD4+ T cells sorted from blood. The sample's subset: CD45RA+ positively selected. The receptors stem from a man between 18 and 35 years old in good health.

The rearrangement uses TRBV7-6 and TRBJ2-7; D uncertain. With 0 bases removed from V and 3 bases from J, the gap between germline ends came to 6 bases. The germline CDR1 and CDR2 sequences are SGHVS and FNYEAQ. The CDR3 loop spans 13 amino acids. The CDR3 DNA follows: TGTGCCAGCAGCTTAGCGCCTTTCTACGAGCAGTACTTC. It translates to CASSLAPFYEQYF.

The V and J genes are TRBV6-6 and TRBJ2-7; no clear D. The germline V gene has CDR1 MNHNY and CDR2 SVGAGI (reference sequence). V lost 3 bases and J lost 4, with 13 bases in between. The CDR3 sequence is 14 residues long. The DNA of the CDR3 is TGTGCCAGCAGTTATGAACAGCTTCCTTACGAGCAGTACTTC. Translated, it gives CASSYEQLPYEQYF.

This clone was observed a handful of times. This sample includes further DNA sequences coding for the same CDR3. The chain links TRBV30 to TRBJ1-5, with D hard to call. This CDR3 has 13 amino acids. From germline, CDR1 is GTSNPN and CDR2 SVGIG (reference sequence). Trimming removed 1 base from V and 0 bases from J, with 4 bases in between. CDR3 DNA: TGTGCCTGGAGTGCCGATAGCAATCAGCCCCAGCATTTT. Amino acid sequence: CAWSADSNQPQHF.

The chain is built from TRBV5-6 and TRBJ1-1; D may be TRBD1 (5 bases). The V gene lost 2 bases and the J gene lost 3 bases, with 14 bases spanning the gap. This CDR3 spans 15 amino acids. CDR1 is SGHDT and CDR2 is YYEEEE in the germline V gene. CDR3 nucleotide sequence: TGTGCCAGCAGCTTTTTGGAGTCGGGGGACACTGAAGCTTTCTTT. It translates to CASSFLESGDTEAFF.

CDR3 sequence (DNA): TGTGCCAGCCGCAGAAGGGTTCTAGCGACGAACACCGGGGAGCTGTTTTTT. Protein: CASRRRVLATNTGELFF. The rearrangement joins TRBV2 to TRBJ2-2, with D possibly being TRBD2 (6 bases). The germline V gene has CDR1 SNHLY and CDR2 FYNNEI. V dropped 8 bases and J dropped 0 bases, with 19 bases sitting between them. This CDR3 is built from 17 residues.

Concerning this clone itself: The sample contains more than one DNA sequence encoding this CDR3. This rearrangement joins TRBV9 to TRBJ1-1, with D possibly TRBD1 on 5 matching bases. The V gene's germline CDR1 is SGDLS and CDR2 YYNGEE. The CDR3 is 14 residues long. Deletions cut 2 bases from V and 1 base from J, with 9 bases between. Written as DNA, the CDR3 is TGTGCCAGCAGCGTCCTCGACAGGAACACTGAAGCTTTCTTT. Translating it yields CASSVLDRNTEAFF.

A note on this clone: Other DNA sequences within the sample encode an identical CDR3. The CDR3 is CASSLGTENTEAFF. Here the CDR3 DNA reads TGCGCCAGCAGCTTGGGGACAGAGAACACTGAAGCTTTCTTT. The chain uses TRBV5-1 and TRBJ1-1; the D gene is possibly TRBD1 (6 bases). CDR1 is SGHRS and CDR2 is YFSETQ in the germline V gene. The CDR3 runs 14 residues. With 0 bases removed from V and 1 base from J, the gap between germline ends came to 7 bases.

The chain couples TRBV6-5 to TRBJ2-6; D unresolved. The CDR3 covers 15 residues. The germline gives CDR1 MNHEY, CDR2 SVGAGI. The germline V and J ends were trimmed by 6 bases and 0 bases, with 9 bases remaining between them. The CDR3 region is CASRRPSSGANVLTF. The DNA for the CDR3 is TGTGCCAGCAGGCGACCTAGCTCTGGGGCCAACGTCCTGACTTTC.

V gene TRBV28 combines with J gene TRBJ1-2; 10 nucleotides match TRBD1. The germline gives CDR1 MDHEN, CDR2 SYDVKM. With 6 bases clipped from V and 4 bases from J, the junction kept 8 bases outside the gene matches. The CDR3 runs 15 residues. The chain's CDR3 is CASRWDRGWIYGYTF. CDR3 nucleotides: TGTGCCAGCAGGTGGGACAGGGGATGGATCTATGGCTACACCTTC.

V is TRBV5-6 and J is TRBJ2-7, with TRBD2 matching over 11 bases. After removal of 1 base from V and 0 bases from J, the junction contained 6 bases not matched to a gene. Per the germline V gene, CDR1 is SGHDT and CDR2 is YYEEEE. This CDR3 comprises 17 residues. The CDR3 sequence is CASSLFSGTSGSYEQYF. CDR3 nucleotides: TGTGCCAGCAGCTTGTTTTCCGGGACTAGCGGCTCCTACGAGCAGTACTTC.

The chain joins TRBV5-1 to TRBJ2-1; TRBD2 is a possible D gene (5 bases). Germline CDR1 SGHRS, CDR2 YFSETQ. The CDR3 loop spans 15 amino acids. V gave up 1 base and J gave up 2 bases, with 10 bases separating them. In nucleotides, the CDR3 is TGCGCCAGCAGCTTGAGTAGCGTACCCTACAATGAGCAGTTCTTC. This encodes CASSLSSVPYNEQFF.

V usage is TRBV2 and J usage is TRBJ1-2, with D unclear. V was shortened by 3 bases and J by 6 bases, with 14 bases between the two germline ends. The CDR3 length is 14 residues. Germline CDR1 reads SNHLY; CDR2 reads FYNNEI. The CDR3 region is CASSEFTGEDGYTF. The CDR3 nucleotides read TGTGCCAGCAGTGAGTTTACCGGGGAAGATGGCTACACCTTC.

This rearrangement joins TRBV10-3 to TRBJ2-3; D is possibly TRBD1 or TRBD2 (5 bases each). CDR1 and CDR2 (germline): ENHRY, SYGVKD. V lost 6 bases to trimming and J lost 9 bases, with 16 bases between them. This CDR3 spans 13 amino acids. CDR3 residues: CAIRGESSGTQYF. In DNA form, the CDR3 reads TGTGCCATCAGGGGGGAATCTTCCGGGACGCAGTATTTT.

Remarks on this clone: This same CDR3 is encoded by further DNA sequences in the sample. The CDR3 here is CASSFGQGSGNTIYF. In DNA, the CDR3 is TGTGCCAGCAGTTTCGGACAGGGCTCTGGAAACACCATATATTTT. This chain uses TRBV28 with TRBJ1-3, with TRBD1 identical over 8 bases. This CDR3 contains 15 residues. Losses at the gene ends were 3 bases for V and 0 bases for J; bases not matched to a gene: 1. Germline V gene sequence: CDR1 MDHEN, CDR2 SYDVKM.

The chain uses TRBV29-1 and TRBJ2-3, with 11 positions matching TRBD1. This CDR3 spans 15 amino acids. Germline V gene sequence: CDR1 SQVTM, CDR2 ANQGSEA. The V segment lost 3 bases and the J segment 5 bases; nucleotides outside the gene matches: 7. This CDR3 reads CSVDRDRGSRDTQYF. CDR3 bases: TGCAGCGTTGACCGGGACAGGGGGTCAAGAGATACGCAGTATTTT.

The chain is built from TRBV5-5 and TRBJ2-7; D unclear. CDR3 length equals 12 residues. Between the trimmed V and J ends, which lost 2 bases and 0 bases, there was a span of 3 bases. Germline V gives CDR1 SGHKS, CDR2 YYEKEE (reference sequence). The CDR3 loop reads CASSFSSYEQYF. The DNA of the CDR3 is TGTGCCAGCAGCTTTTCCTCCTACGAGCAGTACTTC.

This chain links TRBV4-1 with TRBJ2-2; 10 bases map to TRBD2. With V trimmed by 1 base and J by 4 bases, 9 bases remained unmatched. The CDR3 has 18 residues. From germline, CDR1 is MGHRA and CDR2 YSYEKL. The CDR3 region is CASSQALGSSGSTGELFF. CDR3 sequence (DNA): TGCGCCAGCAGCCAAGCCTTGGGGTCTAGCGGGAGCACCGGGGAGCTGTTTTTT.